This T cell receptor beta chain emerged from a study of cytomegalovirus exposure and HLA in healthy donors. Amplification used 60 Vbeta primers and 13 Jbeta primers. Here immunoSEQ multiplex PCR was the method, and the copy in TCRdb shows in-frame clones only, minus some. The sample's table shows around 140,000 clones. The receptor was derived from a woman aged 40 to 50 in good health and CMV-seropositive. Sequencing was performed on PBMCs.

The CDR3 protein is CASSLGLGGKQYF. CDR3 nucleotides: TGTGCCAGCAGCTTAGGTTTAGGCGGGAAGCAGTACTTC. The chain has TRBV7-3 and TRBJ2-7; D possibly corresponds to TRBD2 (6 bases). This CDR3 is 13 amino acids long. The V gene's germline CDR1 is SGHTA and CDR2 FQGTGA. Trimming stripped 2 bases from V and 8 bases from J, with 13 bases between. Combining the CDR3 with reference TRBV7-3 and TRBJ2-7 gives the whole variable domain GAGVSQTPSNKVTEKGKYVELRCDPISGHTALYWYRQSLGQGPEFLIYFQGTGAADDSGLPNDRFFAVRPEGSVSTLKIQRTERGDSAVYLCASSLGLGGKQYFGPGTRLTVT.